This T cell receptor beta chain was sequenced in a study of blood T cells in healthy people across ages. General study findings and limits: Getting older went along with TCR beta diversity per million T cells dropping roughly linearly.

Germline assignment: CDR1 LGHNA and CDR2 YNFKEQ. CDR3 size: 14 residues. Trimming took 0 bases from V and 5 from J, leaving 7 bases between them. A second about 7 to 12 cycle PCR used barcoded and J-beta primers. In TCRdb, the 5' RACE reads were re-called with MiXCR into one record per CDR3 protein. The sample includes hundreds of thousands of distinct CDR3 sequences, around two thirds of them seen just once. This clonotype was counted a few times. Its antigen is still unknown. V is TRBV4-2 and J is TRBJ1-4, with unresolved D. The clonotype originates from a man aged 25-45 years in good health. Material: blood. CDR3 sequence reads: CASSQEYGNEKLFF. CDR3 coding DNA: TGTGCCAGCAGCCAAGAATACGGGAATGAAAAACTGTTTTTT.